These T cell receptor beta chains were read from a single sample in a study of blood T cell repertoires in COVID-19. Generated by immunoSEQ multiplex PCR, the TCRdb table keeps only in-frame clones and is missing some. The top ten hold 10% to 15% of the sample, which has a few hundred thousand clones, approximately 88% seen once. The sample taken for sequencing was peripheral blood. The source of these receptors is a woman in her forties or fifties with COVID-19, enrolled during active disease. CDR3s include the opening cysteine and the closing phenylalanine or tryptophan. The order of the fields is V gene, D gene, clone size, J gene, CDR3 DNA, CDR3 protein. A D gene is named only where the DNA matches it firmly. Clone size is shown for a subset of rows, as once, few, many or a class of expanded clone.

V: TRBV27
D: -
size: -
J: TRBJ1-1
DNA: TGTGCCAGCAGTTTATTGGGAGGGAAGGCTTTCTTT
CDR3: CASSLLGGKAFF

V: TRBV9
D: TRBD1
size: -
J: TRBJ1-2
DNA: TGTGCCAGCAGCGTAGGTACAGGGGGGGCTTCCTATGGCTACACCTTC
CDR3: CASSVGTGGASYGYTF

V: TRBV3-1/TRBV3-2
D: -
size: -
J: TRBJ1-5
DNA: TGTGCCAGCAGCCAAGGACAGCAGCCCCAGCATTTT
CDR3: CASSQGQQPQHF

V: TRBV5-8
D: -
size: -
J: TRBJ2-1
DNA: TGTGCCAGCAGCCCCCTTGACAGGAGCTCCTACAATGAGCAGTTCTTC
CDR3: CASSPLDRSSYNEQFF

V: TRBV7-3
D: -
size: -
J: TRBJ2-3
DNA: TGTGCCAGCAGCTCTTACGGGGAGGACACGCAGTATTTT
CDR3: CASSSYGEDTQYF

V: TRBV3-1/TRBV3-2
D: TRBD1
size: -
J: TRBJ2-7
DNA: TGTGCCAGCAGCCTGGGACAGGGTCGGTACGAGCAGTACTTC
CDR3: CASSLGQGRYEQYF

V: TRBV4-1
D: -
size: -
J: TRBJ2-7
DNA: TGCGCCAGCAGCCAAGAAGTGAGGGGGGGCATCGACGAGCAGTACTTC
CDR3: CASSQEVRGGIDEQYF

V: TRBV30
D: TRBD1
size: -
J: TRBJ1-4
DNA: TGTGCCTGGAGTGTTGGGCAGGGGGAGGAAAAACTGTTTTTT
CDR3: CAWSVGQGEEKLFF

V: TRBV2
D: TRBD1
size: -
J: TRBJ1-4
DNA: TGTGCCAGCAGCTACAGGGGTTCTAATGAAAAACTGTTTTTT
CDR3: CASSYRGSNEKLFF

V: TRBV7-3
D: -
size: -
J: TRBJ2-2
DNA: TGTGCCAGCGGACGGGGTACGAACACCGGGGAGCTGTTTTTT
CDR3: CASGRGTNTGELFF

V: TRBV13
D: -
size: -
J: TRBJ1-3
DNA: TGTGCCAGCAGCATCCGGGTCCACAGAAACACCATATATTTT
CDR3: CASSIRVHRNTIYF

V: TRBV11-2
D: -
size: once
J: TRBJ2-1
DNA: TGTGCCAGCAGCCCGTCTTATGGGAGCAACTACAATGAGCAGTTCTTC
CDR3: CASSPSYGSNYNEQFF

V: TRBV2
D: TRBD1
size: -
J: TRBJ2-1
DNA: TGTGCCAACCTACAGGGGGGTAAGGTCGCAAATGAGCAGTTCTTC
CDR3: CANLQGGKVANEQFF

V: TRBV7-9
D: TRBD1
size: -
J: TRBJ1-4
DNA: TGTGCCAGCAGCCGGACGACAGGGGGCTTCTCGACTAATGAAAAACTGTTTTTT
CDR3: CASSRTTGGFSTNEKLFF

V: TRBV13
D: -
size: -
J: TRBJ1-1
DNA: TGTGCCAGCAGCCACCCCCCAGGACACCCTAACACTGAAGCTTTCTTT
CDR3: CASSHPPGHPNTEAFF

V: TRBV3-1/TRBV3-2
D: -
size: once
J: TRBJ1-1
DNA: TGTGCCAGCAGCCGTACAGGGCGGGACACTGAAGCTTTCTTT
CDR3: CASSRTGRDTEAFF

V: TRBV9
D: TRBD2
size: -
J: TRBJ2-7
DNA: TGTGCCAGCAGCGTAGGGACTAGCGGCCTTTACGAGCAGTACTTC
CDR3: CASSVGTSGLYEQYF

V: TRBV27
D: TRBD1
size: -
J: TRBJ2-7
DNA: TGTGCCAGCAGTTGGGGACAGGGGGGCGAGCAGTACTTC
CDR3: CASSWGQGGEQYF

V: TRBV4-2
D: -
size: -
J: TRBJ1-1
DNA: TGTGCCAGCAGCCATGTGAGTTGGGAGGGCACTGAAGCTTTCTTT
CDR3: CASSHVSWEGTEAFF

V: TRBV9
D: TRBD2
size: -
J: TRBJ2-1
DNA: TGTGCCAGCAGCGTAGGACTAGCGGGGGGCCGAAGGGATGAGCAGTTCTTC
CDR3: CASSVGLAGGRRDEQFF

V: TRBV6-4
D: -
size: -
J: TRBJ2-3
DNA: TGTGCCAGCAGCCGCACAGGGTATGGCACAGATACGCAGTATTTT
CDR3: CASSRTGYGTDTQYF

V: TRBV11-2
D: -
size: -
J: TRBJ2-1
DNA: TGTGCCAGCAGCTGGGTCCGGGGGAGAGGGAATGAGCAGTTCTTC
CDR3: CASSWVRGRGNEQFF

V: TRBV7-9
D: -
size: few
J: TRBJ1-1
DNA: TGTGCCAGCAGCTCCCATTACACTGAAGCTTTCTTT
CDR3: CASSSHYTEAFF

V: TRBV6-5
D: -
size: -
J: TRBJ1-6
DNA: TGTGCCAGCACAGGGGAGGGTGGGTCACCCCTCCACTTT
CDR3: CASTGEGGSPLHF

V: TRBV18
D: TRBD2
size: -
J: TRBJ2-3
DNA: TGTGCCAGCTCACCACGACTAGCGGGGGGGCCGGGCACAGATACGCAGTATTTT
CDR3: CASSPRLAGGPGTDTQYF

V: TRBV15
D: TRBD2
size: -
J: TRBJ2-1
DNA: TGTGCCACCAGCAGAGATCACGGACTAGCCAATGAGCAGTTCTTC
CDR3: CATSRDHGLANEQFF

V: TRBV5-1
D: -
size: few
J: TRBJ2-2
DNA: TGCGCCAGCAGCACCGCCGGTCTCACCCCACGTACCGGGGAGCTGTTTTTT
CDR3: CASSTAGLTPRTGELFF

V: TRBV3-1/TRBV3-2
D: -
size: -
J: TRBJ2-2
DNA: TGTGCCAGCAGCATCGGGGTAGCGGAGAACACCGGGGAGCTGTTTTTT
CDR3: CASSIGVAENTGELFF

V: TRBV19
D: -
size: -
J: TRBJ2-1
DNA: TGTGCCAGTAGTATCCGGGGTGCGAACAATGAGCAGTTCTTC
CDR3: CASSIRGANNEQFF

V: TRBV7-2
D: -
size: -
J: TRBJ1-5
DNA: TGTGCCAGCAGCTTAGACTTGGAGGGAGTCCAGCCCCAGCATTTT
CDR3: CASSLDLEGVQPQHF

V: TRBV5-4
D: TRBD1
size: -
J: TRBJ2-7
DNA: TGTGCCAGCAGCCCGCCGGGACAGGGTTTCTACGAGCAGTACTTC
CDR3: CASSPPGQGFYEQYF

V: TRBV6-9
D: -
size: -
J: TRBJ1-2
DNA: TGTGCCAGCAGTTATCCCCCCACTGACGGGAACTATGGCTACACCTTC
CDR3: CASSYPPTDGNYGYTF

V: TRBV30
D: TRBD1
size: -
J: TRBJ1-1
DNA: TGTGCCTGGAGTTTGACAGGGGGATTGAACACTGAAGCTTTCTTT
CDR3: CAWSLTGGLNTEAFF

V: TRBV5-1
D: -
size: -
J: TRBJ1-4
DNA: TGCGCCAGCAGCCCGGAGGGCACTGTGGATGAAAAACTGTTTTTT
CDR3: CASSPEGTVDEKLFF

V: TRBV12-3/TRBV12-4
D: -
size: -
J: TRBJ1-1
DNA: TGTGCCAGCAGTTTAAGAGAGAACACTGAAGCTTTCTTT
CDR3: CASSLRENTEAFF

V: TRBV7-9
D: -
size: -
J: TRBJ1-2
DNA: TGTGCCAGCAGCTCGATCTCGGGGGGCTACACCTTC
CDR3: CASSSISGGYTF

V: TRBV30
D: -
size: -
J: TRBJ1-5
DNA: TGTGCCTGGAGTGTACAGGGAAGACAGCCCCAGCATTTT
CDR3: CAWSVQGRQPQHF

V: TRBV6-5
D: -
size: -
J: TRBJ1-1
DNA: TGTGCCAGCGCCCCCCAGGGGATGAACACTGAAGCTTTCTTT
CDR3: CASAPQGMNTEAFF

V: TRBV12-3/TRBV12-4
D: -
size: -
J: TRBJ1-2
DNA: TGTGCCAGCAGTTTTGCTACCAACTATGGCTACACCTTC
CDR3: CASSFATNYGYTF

V: TRBV6-5
D: -
size: -
J: TRBJ1-1
DNA: TGTGCCAGCAGTTACGGGGAGGGCACTGAAGCTTTCTTT
CDR3: CASSYGEGTEAFF

V: TRBV5-1
D: TRBD2
size: few
J: TRBJ2-7
DNA: TGCGCCAGCAGCCCGGGACTACCGGGCGAGCAGTACTTC
CDR3: CASSPGLPGEQYF